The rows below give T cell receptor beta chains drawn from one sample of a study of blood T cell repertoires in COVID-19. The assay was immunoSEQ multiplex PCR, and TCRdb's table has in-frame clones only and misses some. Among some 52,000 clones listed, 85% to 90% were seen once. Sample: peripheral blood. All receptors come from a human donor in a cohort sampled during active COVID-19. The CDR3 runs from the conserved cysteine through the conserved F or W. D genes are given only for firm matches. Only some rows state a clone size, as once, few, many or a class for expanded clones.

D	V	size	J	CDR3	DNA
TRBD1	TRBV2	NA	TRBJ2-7	CASSATGQGAYEQYF	TGTGCCAGCAGTGCGACGGGACAGGGGGCCTACGAGCAGTACTTC
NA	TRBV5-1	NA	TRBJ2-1	CASWGGGAAYNEQFF	TGCGCCTCCTGGGGAGGGGGGGCAGCCTACAATGAGCAGTTCTTC
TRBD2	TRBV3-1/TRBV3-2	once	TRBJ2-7	CASSLTRTSVYEQYF	TGTGCCAGCAGCCTCACACGGACTAGCGTGTACGAGCAGTACTTC
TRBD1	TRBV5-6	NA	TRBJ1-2	CASSLFRDRTNYGYTF	TGTGCCAGCAGCTTATTCCGGGACAGAACTAACTATGGCTACACCTTC
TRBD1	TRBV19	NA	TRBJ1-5	CASSRDRGIQPQHF	TGTGCCAGTAGTAGAGACAGGGGGATTCAGCCCCAGCATTTT
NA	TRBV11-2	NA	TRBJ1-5	CASSRGYNQPQHF	TGTGCCAGCAGCAGGGGTTACAATCAGCCCCAGCATTTT
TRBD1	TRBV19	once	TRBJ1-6	CASSTRRAGQGVSSPLHF	TGTGCCAGTAGTACACGACGAGCGGGACAGGGGGTATCTTCACCCCTCCACTTT
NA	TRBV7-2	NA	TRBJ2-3	CASSLERSTDTQYF	TGTGCCAGCAGCTTAGAGCGGAGCACAGATACGCAGTATTTT
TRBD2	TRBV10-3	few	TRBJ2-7	CAISWTSGAYEQYF	TGTGCCATCAGTTGGACTAGCGGGGCCTACGAGCAGTACTTC
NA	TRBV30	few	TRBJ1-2	CAWTRGGLSYGYTF	TGTGCCTGGACCCGGGGGGGTCTTTCCTATGGCTACACCTTC
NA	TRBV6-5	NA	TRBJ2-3	CASSYSYTDTQYF	TGTGCCAGCAGTTACTCATACACAGATACGCAGTATTTT
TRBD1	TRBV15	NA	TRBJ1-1	CATSRDRGRQTEAFF	TGTGCCACCAGCCGAGACAGGGGGCGGCAAACTGAAGCTTTCTTT
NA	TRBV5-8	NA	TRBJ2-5	CASSLKRMGETQYF	TGTGCCAGCAGCTTAAAGCGGATGGGCGAGACCCAGTACTTC
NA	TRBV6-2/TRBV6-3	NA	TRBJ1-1	CASSRTAMNTEAFF	TGTGCCAGCAGCCGGACAGCGATGAACACTGAAGCTTTCTTT
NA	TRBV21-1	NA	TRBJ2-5	CARWGGFPYQETQYF	TGTGCCAGGTGGGGAGGGTTCCCCTACCAAGAGACCCAGTACTTC
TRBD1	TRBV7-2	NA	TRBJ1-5	CASSLARGPVPQHF	TGTGCCAGCAGCTTAGCTAGGGGGCCCGTGCCCCAGCATTTT
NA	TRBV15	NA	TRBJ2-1	CATSRAGYEQFF	TGTGCCACCAGCAGAGCAGGGTATGAGCAGTTCTTC
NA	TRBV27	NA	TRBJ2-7	CASSFLRDLNYEQYF	TGTGCCAGCAGTTTTCTGAGGGATCTAAACTACGAGCAGTACTTC
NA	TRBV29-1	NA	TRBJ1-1	CSVEWAPRTEAFF	TGCAGCGTTGAATGGGCCCCCCGGACTGAAGCTTTCTTT
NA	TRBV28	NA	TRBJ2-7	CASGSSGGRYEQYF	TGTGCCAGCGGATCCTCTGGCGGTCGCTACGAGCAGTACTTC
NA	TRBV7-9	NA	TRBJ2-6	CASSLSEGTGANVLTF	TGTGCCAGCAGCTTATCTGAGGGTACTGGGGCCAACGTCCTGACTTTC
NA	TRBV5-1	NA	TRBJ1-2	CASSLDPPPNYGYTF	TGCGCCAGCAGCTTGGATCCTCCCCCTAACTATGGCTACACCTTC
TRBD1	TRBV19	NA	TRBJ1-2	CASSIESTTGDGYTF	TGTGCCAGTAGTATAGAAAGCACGACAGGGGATGGCTACACCTTC
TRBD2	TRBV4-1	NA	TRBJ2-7	CASSQVRRGTSGRRYEQYF	TGCGCCAGCAGCCAAGTGAGGCGAGGGACTAGCGGGAGACGCTACGAGCAGTACTTC
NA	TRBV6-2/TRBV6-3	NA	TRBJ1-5	CASSALRGGGNQPQHF	TGTGCCAGCAGCGCCCTCCGCGGGGGGGGGAATCAGCCCCAGCATTTT
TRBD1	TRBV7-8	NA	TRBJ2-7	CASSVSGTASYEQYF	TGTGCCAGCAGCGTGAGTGGGACAGCATCCTACGAGCAGTACTTC
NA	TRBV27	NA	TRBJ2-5	CASSLRRDQETQYF	TGTGCCAGCAGTTTAAGACGGGATCAAGAGACCCAGTACTTC
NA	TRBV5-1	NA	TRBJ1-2	CASSSGEGANYGYTF	TGCGCCAGCAGTTCGGGGGAAGGGGCTAACTATGGCTACACCTTC
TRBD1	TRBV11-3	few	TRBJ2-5	CASSWDRDETQYF	TGTGCCAGCAGCTGGGACAGGGATGAGACCCAGTACTTC
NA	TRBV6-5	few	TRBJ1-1	CASLREGDTEAFF	TGTGCCAGCCTCAGAGAAGGGGACACTGAAGCTTTCTTT
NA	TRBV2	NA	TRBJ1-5	CASAEIYSNQPQHF	TGTGCCAGCGCGGAGATATATAGCAATCAGCCCCAGCATTTT
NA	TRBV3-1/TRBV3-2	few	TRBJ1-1	CASSQGAGYTEAFF	TGTGCCAGCAGCCAAGGGGCAGGGTACACTGAAGCTTTCTTT
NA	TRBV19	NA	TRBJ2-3	CASSTGGTETDTQYF	TGTGCCAGTAGTACTGGTGGTACCGAGACAGATACGCAGTATTTT
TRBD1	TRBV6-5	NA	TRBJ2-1	CASSYSGTGQFF	TGTGCCAGCAGTTACTCCGGGACAGGGCAGTTCTTC
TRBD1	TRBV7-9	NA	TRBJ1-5	CASSQTSGTGYNQPQHF	TGTGCCAGCAGCCAAACCTCCGGGACAGGGTATAATCAGCCCCAGCATTTT